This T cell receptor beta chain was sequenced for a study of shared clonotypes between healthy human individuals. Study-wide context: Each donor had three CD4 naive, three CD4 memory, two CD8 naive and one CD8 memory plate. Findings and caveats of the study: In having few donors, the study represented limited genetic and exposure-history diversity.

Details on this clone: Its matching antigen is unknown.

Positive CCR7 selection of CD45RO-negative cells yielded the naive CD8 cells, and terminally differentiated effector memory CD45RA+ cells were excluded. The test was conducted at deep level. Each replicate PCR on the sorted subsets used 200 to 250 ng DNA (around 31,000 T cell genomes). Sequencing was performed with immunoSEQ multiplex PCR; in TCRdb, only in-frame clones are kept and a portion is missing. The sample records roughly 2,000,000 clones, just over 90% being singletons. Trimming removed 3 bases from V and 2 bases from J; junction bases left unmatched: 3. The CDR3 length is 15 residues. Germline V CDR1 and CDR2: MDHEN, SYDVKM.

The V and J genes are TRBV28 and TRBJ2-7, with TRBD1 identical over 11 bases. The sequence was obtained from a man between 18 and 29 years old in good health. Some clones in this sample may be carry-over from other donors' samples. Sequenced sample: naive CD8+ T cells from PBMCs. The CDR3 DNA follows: TGTGCCAGCAGTTTCGGACAGGGGGCAGCCTACGAGCAGTACTTC. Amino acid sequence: CASSFGQGAAYEQYF.